This T cell receptor beta chain was identified in a study of T-cell memory formation after mild COVID-19. General observations from the study: Balance between CD4 and CD8 was seen in clones contracting day 15 to 85, and a CD4+ lean was seen in later expanders. Memory cells collected pre-infection included some clones that later responded, suggesting cross-reactive memory joined.

5'RACE with constant-segment primers built TCRalpha and TCRbeta cDNA libraries with UMIs. TCRdb analysed the 5' RACE reads with MiXCR anew, one entry per CDR3 protein. Among tens of thousands of distinct CDR3 sequences listed, over 9% were seen once. For this clonotype: Its antigen is as yet unknown.

The germline CDR1 and CDR2 sequences are LGHNA and YSLEER. This CDR3 contains 12 residues. The junction had 0 bases not matched to a gene; V was cut back by 4 bases and J by 6 bases. The source of this sequence is a man in his late teens or twenties who had mild COVID-19 (a few samples of this study predate the infection). Cell type and time point are not known. The sequencing input was PBMCs or a T cell subset sorted from them (not recorded which). The rearrangement uses TRBV4-3 and TRBJ2-1; TRBD1 aligns across 7 bases. CDR3 sequence: CASSRDSNEQFF. CDR3 nucleotides: TGCGCCAGCAGCCGGGACAGCAATGAGCAGTTCTTC.